A single sample gave rise to the 25 T cell receptor beta chains below, sequenced in a study of identical twins. Via MiXCR, TCRdb re-called the 5' RACE reads, giving one row per CDR3 protein. The sample includes around 370,000 distinct CDR3 sequences, roughly 9% seen only once; the top ten take 7.5% to 9.5%. The sequencing sample was made of naive T cells sorted from blood. The receptor source for this set is a woman aged 50 to 65 in good health.

The chain recombines TRBV5-1 with TRBJ2-1, with 8 nucleotides matching TRBD1. V trimming: 0 bases; J trimming: 2 bases; junction bases outside the gene matches: 4. The germline V gene has CDR1 SGHRS and CDR2 YFSETQ. This CDR3 has 16 amino acids. For the CDR3, the DNA is TGCGCCAGCAGCTTGGCAGGGGGCGTCCCCTACAATGAGCAGTTCTTC. Protein: CASSLAGGVPYNEQFF.

The CDR3 sequence: CASSQDRQGGDTQYF. CDR3 DNA sequence: TGTGCCAGCAGCCAAGATCGGCAGGGTGGCGATACGCAGTATTTT. J is TRBJ2-3 and V is TRBV3-1, with D possibly TRBD1 on 5 matching bases. CDR3 size: 15 residues. V lost 0 bases to trimming and J lost 6 bases, with 13 bases between them. Germline CDR1 is LGHDT and CDR2 is YNNKEL (reference sequence).

The sample holds a few counts of this clonotype. CDR3 sequence (DNA): TGTGCCAGCAGCTTTAGCAACACAGATACGCAGTATTTT. Encoded protein: CASSFSNTDTQYF. V usage is TRBV7-9 and J usage is TRBJ2-3; D unresolved. This CDR3 has 13 residues. Trimming removed 3 bases from V and 2 bases from J, with 6 bases in between. Germline assignment: CDR1 SEHNR and CDR2 FQNEAQ (reference sequence).

This clonotype was seen ten or more times. V and J are TRBV24-1 and TRBJ2-5, with no clear D. Trimming pared 1 base from V and 3 bases from J, leaving 20 bases between. CDR1 KGHDR and CDR2 SFDVKD come from the germline V gene. The CDR3 covers 18 residues. The DNA for the CDR3 is TGTGCCACCAGTGATTTTGAAATCGGTCGGTGGGAAAAAGAGACCCAGTACTTC. This sequence encodes CATSDFEIGRWEKETQYF.

In this sample, this clonotype turned up a few times. The CDR3 reads CASRPSGSNYGYTF. CDR3 in DNA: TGTGCCAGCAGACCCTCGGGGTCAAACTATGGCTACACCTTC. This sequence joins TRBV12-3 or TRBV12-4 and TRBJ1-2, with no clear D. Trimming took off 6 bases at V and 2 bases at J, with 13 bases between the two ends. The CDR3 contains 14 residues.

The J gene is TRBJ2-7, the V gene TRBV30; the D gene could be TRBD1 or TRBD2 (5 bases each). The germline CDR1 and CDR2 sequences are GTSNPN and SVGIG (reference sequence). CDR3 length: 14 residues. With 3 bases removed from V and 3 bases from J, the gap between germline ends came to 15 bases. The CDR3 loop reads CAWREDINNYEQYF. The DNA of the CDR3 is TGTGCCTGGAGGGAGGACATTAACAACTACGAGCAGTACTTC.

J is TRBJ1-1 and V is TRBV6-5, with 8 bases lining up with TRBD1. Germline CDR1 is MNHEY and CDR2 is SVGAGI. V was pared by 0 bases and J by 3 bases, with 3 bases of the junction left unmatched. The CDR3 spans 15 residues. The DNA of the CDR3 is TGTGCCAGCAGTTACTCGGCAGGGGGCTACACTGAAGCTTTCTTT. It specifies CASSYSAGGYTEAFF.

This chain joins TRBV5-1 and TRBJ2-1; the D is unclear. Germline V gene lookup returns CDR1 SGHRS and CDR2 YFSETQ. Trimming took 4 bases from V and 9 from J, leaving 11 bases between them. The CDR3 is 12 amino acids. The CDR3 loop reads CASSPPTPEQFF. In nucleotides, the CDR3 is TGCGCCAGCAGCCCCCCGACCCCTGAGCAGTTCTTC. Full variable domain (outside the CDR3, taken from reference TRBV5-1 and TRBJ2-1): KAGVTQTPRYLIKTRGQQVTLSCSPISGHRSVSWYQQTPGQGLQFLFEYFSETQRNKGNFPGRFSGRQFSNSRSEMNVSTLELGDSALYLCASSPPTPEQFFGPGTRLTVL.

The chain employs TRBV2 and TRBJ2-7; the D is unclear. CDR1 and CDR2 from the germline V gene are SNHLY and FYNNEI. This CDR3 region has 15 residues. Trimming took off 5 bases at V and 7 bases at J, with 21 bases between the two ends. The CDR3 spells CASSPTRTSPWEQYV. The CDR3 bases are TGTGCCAGCAGTCCTACCCGGACCTCTCCCTGGGAGCAGTACGTC.

There are a few counts of this clonotype. The chain recombines TRBV6-2 or TRBV6-3 with TRBJ2-5; D may be TRBD2 (6 bases). The V gene lost 10 bases and the J gene lost 3 bases, with 9 bases spanning the gap. This CDR3 contains 11 residues. From germline, CDR1 is MNHEY and CDR2 SVGEGT. This CDR3 reads CAILAEETQYF. CDR3 nucleotide sequence: TGTGCCATCTTAGCGGAAGAGACCCAGTACTTC.

This clonotype has just a few counts. The chain combines TRBV7-6 with TRBJ2-2; D assignment may be TRBD1 or TRBD2 (6 bases each). There are 16 residues in the CDR3. Germline lookup yields CDR1 SGHVS and CDR2 FNYEAQ. V lost 5 bases and J lost 6, with 19 bases in between. CDR3 sequence reads: CASSPRSGASAGELFF. Here the CDR3 DNA reads TGTGCCAGCAGCCCAAGGTCGGGGGCTTCGGCCGGGGAGCTGTTTTTT.

This clonotype was counted many times. V and J are TRBV12-3 or TRBV12-4 and TRBJ1-1, with D perhaps TRBD1 (6 bases). The CDR3 is 15 amino acids. The germline V and J ends were trimmed by 6 bases and 1 base, with 15 bases remaining between them. The DNA for the CDR3 is TGTGCCAGCAGACGTACCGGGACAACGAACACTGAAGCTTTCTTT. It encodes CASRRTGTTNTEAFF.

The rearrangement joins TRBV10-3 to TRBJ1-1; D possibly corresponds to TRBD1 (6 bases). The germline V gene has CDR1 ENHRY and CDR2 SYGVKD. With 9 bases removed from V and 0 bases from J, the gap between germline ends came to 8 bases. This CDR3 is 12 amino acids long. In DNA, the CDR3 is TGTGCCATACGGACAGTGAACACTGAAGCTTTCTTT. This sequence encodes CAIRTVNTEAFF.

V gene TRBV19 combines with J gene TRBJ1-1; D call uncertain. The germline V gene encodes CDR1 LNHDA and CDR2 SQIVND (reference sequence). The V and J ends lost 2 bases and 0 bases respectively, with 7 bases between them. This CDR3 is built from 14 residues. The DNA for the CDR3 is TGTGCCAGTAGTATACGGGGTCTGAACACTGAAGCTTTCTTT. Translated, it gives CASSIRGLNTEAFF.

A few counts support this clonotype. The chain links TRBV7-2 to TRBJ2-2; D is unresolved. Germline values: CDR1 SGHTA, CDR2 FQGNSA. This CDR3 has 14 amino acids. With 5 bases removed from V and 5 bases from J, the gap between germline ends came to 12 bases. This CDR3 is CASSPTTLTGELFF. The DNA of the CDR3 is TGTGCCAGCAGCCCGACGACCCTGACCGGGGAGCTGTTTTTT. The variable domain in full, completed from reference TRBV7-2 and TRBJ2-2, reads GAGVSQSPSNKVTEKGKDVELRCDPISGHTALYWYRQSLGQGLEFLIYFQGNSAPDKSGLPSDRFSAERTGGSVSTLTIQRTQQEDSAVYLCASSPTTLTGELFFGEGSRLTVL.

The chain uses TRBV10-1 and TRBJ2-2; tentatively, D is TRBD2 (6 bases). The CDR3 is made up of 16 amino acids. V was cut by 2 bases and J by 6 bases, with 16 bases left in between. The germline gives CDR1 WNHNN, CDR2 SYGVQD (reference sequence). The CDR3 DNA follows: TGCGCCAGCAGTGAGGCCCCAACGGGGGTTGCCGGGGAGCTGTTTTTT. Translation gives CASSEAPTGVAGELFF.

Many counts were recorded for this clonotype. The rearrangement joins TRBV27 to TRBJ2-2, with 11 bases aligning to TRBD2. CDR1 is MNHEY and CDR2 is SMNVEV in the germline V gene (reference sequence). J was trimmed by 6 bases and V by 7 bases; bases with no gene match: 7. The length of the CDR3 is 15 residues. In DNA, the CDR3 is TGTGCCAGCATCACACTTAGCGGGAGGGCCGGGGAGCTGTTTTTT. It codes for CASITLSGRAGELFF.

This clonotype has a handful of counts. The V and J genes are TRBV6-6 and TRBJ2-1, with TRBD2 identical over 9 bases. The CDR3 spans 14 residues. J was trimmed by 6 bases and V by 10 bases; bases with no gene match: 10. The germline V gene encodes CDR1 MNHNY and CDR2 SVGAGI (reference sequence). CDR3 region: CATAGLAEANEQFF. The CDR3 DNA follows: TGTGCCACCGCGGGACTAGCTGAGGCCAATGAGCAGTTCTTC.

Many counts were recorded for this clonotype. The chain uses TRBV5-1 and TRBJ1-1, with TRBD1 matching over 9 bases. This CDR3 has 16 amino acids. V trimming: 2 bases; J trimming: 3 bases; junction bases outside the gene matches: 8. The germline V gene encodes CDR1 SGHRS and CDR2 YFSETQ. In DNA form, the CDR3 reads TGCGCCAGCAGCTTTCGTGGACAGGGGAGCGACACTGAAGCTTTCTTT. Its translation: CASSFRGQGSDTEAFF.

This clonotype was observed at least ten times. The CDR3 reads CSARDFLGLAQGDNEQFF. DNA for the CDR3: TGCAGTGCTAGAGACTTTCTAGGACTAGCCCAAGGGGATAATGAGCAGTTCTTC. The chain joins TRBV20-1 to TRBJ2-1; 8 positions agree with TRBD2. CDR3 length: 18 residues. The junction had 17 bases not matched to a gene; V was cut back by 0 bases and J by 7 bases. Germline CDR1 is DFQATT and CDR2 is SNEGSKA (reference sequence).

The chain recombines TRBV15 with TRBJ1-1; D not resolved. This CDR3 is 13 amino acids long. V was cut by 5 bases and J by 3 bases, with 10 bases left in between. From germline, CDR1 is LNHNV and CDR2 YYDKDF (reference sequence). In DNA form, the CDR3 reads TGTGCCACCAGCGGACGGGGATACACTGAAGCTTTCTTT. This translates into CATSGRGYTEAFF.

This clonotype was detected a few times. The chain links TRBV5-1 to TRBJ2-7; possibly TRBD1 for D (6 bases). CDR3 length equals 14 residues. Trimming cost V 6 bases and J 7 bases, with 20 bases left between them. CDR1 is SGHRS, CDR2 YFSETQ, per germline. CDR3 region: CASTAWDTNREQYF. DNA for the CDR3: TGCGCCAGCACCGCATGGGACACAAACCGGGAGCAGTACTTC.

This clonotype was counted ten times or more. The rearrangement links TRBV20-1 to TRBJ2-2; 7 bases are a match to TRBD1. Trimming took 6 bases from V and 1 from J; bases not matched to a gene: 5. There are 14 residues in the CDR3. Germline CDR1 is DFQATT and CDR2 is SNEGSKA (reference sequence). CDR3 residues: CSARTGLNTGELFF. The CDR3 nucleotides read TGCAGTGCCAGGACAGGTTTGAACACCGGGGAGCTGTTTTTT.

In this sample, this clonotype turned up many times. V and J are TRBV5-5 and TRBJ2-7; maybe TRBD1 (7 bases). From germline, CDR1 is SGHKS and CDR2 YYEKEE (reference sequence). CDR3 size: 13 residues. Trimming took off 7 bases at V and 3 bases at J, with 14 bases between the two ends. The CDR3 region has the DNA TGTGCCAGCTCGGGGCAGGGGGGCTACGAGCAGTACTTC. This gives the protein CASSGQGGYEQYF.

This clonotype was seen repeatedly, ten times or more. This chain joins TRBV27 and TRBJ2-3, with 12 positions matching TRBD1. V was pared by 6 bases and J by 6 bases, with 10 bases of the junction left unmatched. The CDR3 covers 16 residues. The germline gives CDR1 MNHEY, CDR2 SMNVEV (reference sequence). CDR3 in amino acids: CASRKGQGASMDTQYF. CDR3 nucleotide sequence: TGTGCCAGCAGAAAGGGACAGGGGGCTAGTATGGATACGCAGTATTTT.